Detailed here is one T cell receptor (beta chain). No antigen is known for it. The entry originates in a study of T cells expressing NK-cell markers. Study-level information: HCMV serostatus: seven of eight sequenced donors positive, one negative.

Study-level results: More than 5 donors carried dominant NKG2C+ clonotypes that made up roughly 1.0-8% of their CD8+ T cells.

The length of the CDR3 is 11 residues. Germline assignment: CDR1 WSHSY and CDR2 SAAADI. From the 5' RACE reads, TCRdb lists one entry per CDR3 protein and no DNA. Its table lists about 390,000 distinct CDR3 sequences. Sequencing input: blood T cells: a sorted CD56 or NKG2C T cell subset, CD4+ or CD8+ T cells, or bulk PBMC T cells (not recorded which). This sequence originates from a woman aged 50 to 65 in good health. This chain links TRBV10-2 with TRBJ2-1. CDR3 loop: CASSVGGAQFF.